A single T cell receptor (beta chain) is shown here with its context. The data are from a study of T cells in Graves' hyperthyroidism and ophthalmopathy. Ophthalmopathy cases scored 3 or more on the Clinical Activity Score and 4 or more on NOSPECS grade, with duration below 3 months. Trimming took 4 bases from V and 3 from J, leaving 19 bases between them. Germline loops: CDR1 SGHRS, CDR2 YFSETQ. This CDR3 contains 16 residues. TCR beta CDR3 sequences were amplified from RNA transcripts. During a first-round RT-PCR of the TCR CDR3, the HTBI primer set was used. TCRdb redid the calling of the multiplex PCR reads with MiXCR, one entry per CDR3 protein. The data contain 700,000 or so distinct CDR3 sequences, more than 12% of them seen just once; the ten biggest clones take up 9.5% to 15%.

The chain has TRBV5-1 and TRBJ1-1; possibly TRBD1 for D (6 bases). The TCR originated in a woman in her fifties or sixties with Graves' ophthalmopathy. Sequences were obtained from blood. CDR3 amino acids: CASSARGGLADTEAFF. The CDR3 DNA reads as TGCGCCAGCAGCGCTAGGGGGGGGTTAGCTGACACTGAAGCTTTCTTT.